A single sample gave rise to the 31 T cell receptor beta chains below, sequenced in a study of graft-versus-host responses after intestinal transplantation (dated by TCRdb to 2020 to 2023). The label giving this sample's time point can be read as: cells obtained before transplantation from donor or recipient. The library was obtained by the immunoSEQ multiplex PCR assay. The clones in this table, taken by TCRdb from immuneACCESS, are in-frame only. Not every clone is retained; where verified, under half of the shortfall comes from an unresolved V gene, and the cause of the rest is unknown. The sample includes under 150,000 clones, with approximately 96% observed a single time. The top ten clonotypes cover around 3% of the sample. Their antigens remain unidentified. Sequenced here: unstimulated CD8+ T cells sorted from spleen or lymph node cells, sampled before intestinal transplant. The receptors here all came from a human donor who received an intestinal transplant.

This clone was recorded a few times. CDR3 amino acids: CASSFSYEQYF. CDR3 bases: TGTGCCAGCAGCTTCTCCTACGAGCAGTACTTC. The V gene is TRBV5-4, the J gene TRBJ2-7; no definite D call. The ends were cut back, 2 bases at V and 0 bases at J, with 0 bases in the middle. The CDR3 consists of 11 residues. CDR1 SGHNT and CDR2 YYREEE come from the germline V gene (reference sequence).

The chain couples TRBV12-5 to TRBJ1-1, with D perhaps matching TRBD1 (5 bases). V lost 6 bases, J lost 3 bases, and 8 bases lay in between. CDR3 length: 12 residues. Per germline, CDR1 LGHNT and CDR2 FRNRAP. Here the CDR3 DNA reads TGTGCTAGTGGCCAAGGGGACACTGAAGCTTTCTTT. Amino acids: CASGQGDTEAFF.

The chain is built from TRBV15 and TRBJ2-3, with D hard to call. V was clipped by 2 bases and J by 3 bases, with 6 bases between them. The CDR3 contains 13 residues. Germline-derived CDR1 and CDR2 are LNHNV and YYDKDF (reference sequence). This CDR3 is CATSRWSTDTQYF. CDR3 coding DNA: TGTGCCACCAGCAGATGGTCGACAGATACGCAGTATTTT.

V is TRBV28 and J is TRBJ2-3; D remains unclear. This CDR3 has 15 amino acids. Trimming cost V 2 bases and J 1 base, with 10 bases left between them. Germline-derived CDR1 and CDR2 are MDHEN and SYDVKM. The CDR3 spells CASSLKGRRTDTQYF. The CDR3 nucleotides read TGTGCCAGCAGTTTAAAGGGCAGGCGCACAGATACGCAGTATTTT.

The chain has TRBV5-1 and TRBJ2-7; a weak D match, TRBD2 (5 bases). The CDR3 totals 14 residues. CDR1 and CDR2 from the germline V gene are SGHRS and YFSETQ. V was clipped by 1 base and J by 2 bases, with 10 bases between them. CDR3 DNA: TGCGCCAGCAGCTTGCGGGGAGTCCCCTACGAGCAGTACTTC. Its protein product is CASSLRGVPYEQYF.

The chain employs TRBV29-1 and TRBJ2-7, with 11 bases aligning to TRBD1. From germline, CDR1 is SQVTM and CDR2 ANQGSEA. The ends lost 3 bases at V and 5 bases at J; junction bases unmatched: 9. This CDR3 is built from 15 residues. CDR3 nucleotides: TGCAGCGTTGAGGGACAGGGGGTGAGTCGCCACGAGCAGTACTTC. Translating gives CSVEGQGVSRHEQYF.

This clone was counted between two and nine times. Within the sample, other DNA sequences also encode this same CDR3. This sequence joins TRBV5-1 and TRBJ1-1; D unresolved. CDR1 is SGHRS and CDR2 is YFSETQ in the germline V gene. Trimming removed 1 base at V and 4 bases at J, with 5 bases between. This CDR3 has 12 residues. The DNA for the CDR3 is TGCGCCAGCAGCTTGCGCGGCACTGAAGCTTTCTTT. Protein product: CASSLRGTEAFF.

The chain couples TRBV19 to TRBJ2-7; no clear D. Germline-derived CDR1 and CDR2 are LNHDA and SQIVND (reference sequence). The CDR3 length is 14 residues. V lost 6 bases to trimming and J lost 0 bases, with 12 bases between them. For the CDR3, the DNA is TGTGCCAGTAGCGAAAAGCGCGACTCCTACGAGCAGTACTTC. It codes for CASSEKRDSYEQYF.

The DNA for the CDR3 is TGTGCCAGCAGTACCCGGACTAGCGGGAGGGCCGGGGAGACCCAGTACTTC. Translated: CASSTRTSGRAGETQYF. This chain connects TRBV27 to TRBJ2-5; 15 nucleotides line up with TRBD2. Germline V gene lookup returns CDR1 MNHEY and CDR2 SMNVEV (reference sequence). The length of the CDR3 is 17 residues. V lost 5 bases and J lost 5; bases outside the gene matches: 9.

In its sample, this clone was seen once. CDR3: CASSHRDRESYNEQFF. CDR3 sequence (DNA): TGTGCCAGCAGCCACCGGGACAGGGAGTCCTACAATGAGCAGTTCTTC. This chain connects TRBV7-9 to TRBJ2-1, with 9 bases identical to TRBD1. The CDR3 covers 16 residues. V gave up 5 bases and J gave up 1 base; unmatched junction bases: 6. Germline V gene sequence: CDR1 SEHNR, CDR2 FQNEAQ (reference sequence).

The rearrangement uses TRBV4-2 and TRBJ2-7; TRBD2 is a possible D gene (5 bases). The ends were cut back, 4 bases at V and 2 bases at J, with 18 bases in the middle. The CDR3 has 16 residues. Germline V gene lookup returns CDR1 LGHNA and CDR2 YNFKEQ. The CDR3 DNA is TGTGCCAGCAGCCTAATAATCGGACTTTCGCCCTACGAGCAGTACTTC. As protein: CASSLIIGLSPYEQYF.

This clone was detected only once. J is TRBJ1-1 and V is TRBV28; maybe TRBD1 (5 bases). The CDR3 length is 12 residues. Germline-derived CDR1 and CDR2 are MDHEN and SYDVKM. Trimming removed 6 bases at V and 4 bases at J, with 9 bases between. CDR3 sequence reads: CASRKGVTEAFF. The CDR3 DNA reads TGTGCCAGCAGAAAAGGGGTCACTGAAGCTTTCTTT.

The chain uses TRBV6-6 and TRBJ1-4, with D possibly TRBD1 on 5 matching bases. From germline, CDR1 is MNHNY and CDR2 SVGAGI (reference sequence). The length of the CDR3 is 16 residues. Trimming removed 1 base at V and 8 bases at J, with 17 bases between. The CDR3 nucleotides are TGTGCCAGCAGTTACTTGGACTCGGGGCCGGGAGAAAAACTGTTTTTT. Protein sequence: CASSYLDSGPGEKLFF.

The chain joins TRBV30 to TRBJ2-1, with TRBD2 matching over 7 bases. The CDR3 is 13 amino acids. V trimming: 8 bases; J trimming: 6 bases; junction bases outside the gene matches: 10. Germline V CDR1 and CDR2: GTSNPN, SVGIG (reference sequence). CDR3 residues: CATPAGAFNEQFF. CDR3 bases: TGTGCCACCCCCGCGGGAGCGTTCAATGAGCAGTTCTTC.

The J gene is TRBJ2-1, the V gene TRBV5-1; 9 nucleotides agree with TRBD2. The trim removed 1 base at V and 7 bases at J, leaving 3 bases unmatched. Germline loops: CDR1 SGHRS, CDR2 YFSETQ. This CDR3 comprises 14 residues. The CDR3 loop is CASSLRLAENEQFF. DNA for the CDR3: TGCGCCAGCAGCTTGAGACTAGCGGAGAATGAGCAGTTCTTC.

The V call is TRBV11-1, the J call TRBJ2-7, with D possibly being TRBD2 (5 bases). The V end lost 3 bases, the J end lost 7 bases, and 19 bases lay between the germline ends. The germline V gene has CDR1 SGHAT and CDR2 FQDESV (reference sequence). The CDR3 is made up of 15 amino acids. This chain's CDR3 is CASSFLGPASGEQYF. The CDR3 nucleotides read TGTGCCAGCAGCTTCTTGGGTCCAGCCTCGGGGGAGCAGTACTTC. Full variable domain (rest looked up from reference TRBV11-1 and TRBJ2-7): EAEVAQSPRYKITEKSQAVAFWCDPISGHATLYWYRQILGQGPELLVQFQDESVVDDSQLPKDRFSAERLKGVDSTLKIQPAELGDSAMYLCASSFLGPASGEQYFGPGTRLTVT.

The rearrangement joins TRBV30 to TRBJ1-2, with TRBD1 identical over 10 bases. The ends lost 3 bases at V and 4 bases at J; junction bases unmatched: 11. Germline-derived CDR1 and CDR2 are GTSNPN and SVGIG (reference sequence). The CDR3 length is 16 residues. In DNA form, the CDR3 reads TGTGCCTGGAGAGATATCGGGACAGGGGACCGCTATGGCTACACCTTC. It yields the protein CAWRDIGTGDRYGYTF.

The J gene is TRBJ2-1, the V gene TRBV13; D is possibly TRBD2 (5 bases). Germline V gene sequence: CDR1 PRHDT, CDR2 FYEKMQ (reference sequence). Trimming cost V 3 bases and J 8 bases, with 17 bases left between them. The CDR3 loop spans 15 amino acids. In nucleotides, the CDR3 is TGTGCCAGCAGCTTGGTGGGAGAAGGGCCATATGAGCAGTTCTTC. Translated, it gives CASSLVGEGPYEQFF.

This chain joins TRBV4-1 and TRBJ2-5; D not certain. The end of the DNA is better explained by TRBJ2-7, so the J call may be wrong. CDR3 size: 14 residues. The germline CDR1 and CDR2 sequences are MGHRA and YSYEKL. The CDR3 protein is CASSQGPLSYEQYF. The CDR3 DNA sequence: TGCGCCAGCAGCCAAGGTCCTCTCTCCTACGAGCAGTACTTC.

The chain couples TRBV6-1 to TRBJ2-7, with TRBD1 matching over 12 bases. This CDR3 has 13 residues. The J segment lost 3 bases and the V segment lost 8 bases, leaving 2 bases of the junction unmatched. Germline CDR1 is MNHNS and CDR2 is SASEGT. CDR3 loop: CASGDRGLYEQYF. The CDR3 region has the DNA TGTGCCAGCGGGGACAGGGGGCTCTACGAGCAGTACTTC.

The chain has TRBV6-5 and TRBJ2-1, with D perhaps assigned TRBD1 or TRBD2 (5 bases each). The germline V and J ends were trimmed by 6 bases and 9 bases, with 15 bases remaining between them. There are 13 residues in the CDR3. Germline values: CDR1 MNHEY, CDR2 SVGAGI. The CDR3 DNA reads as TGTGCCAGCAGCCCGGTGGGGGTCACTGAGCAGTTCTTC. This encodes CASSPVGVTEQFF.

This chain uses TRBV6-5 with TRBJ2-5; tentative D call: TRBD2 (5 bases). The CDR3 spans 13 residues. Trimming left V 2 bases short and J 4 bases short, with 8 bases between. Germline V gene sequence: CDR1 MNHEY, CDR2 SVGAGI. The CDR3 region is CASSYSAGETQYF. DNA of the CDR3: TGTGCCAGCAGTTACAGTGCGGGAGAGACCCAGTACTTC.

In this sample, this clone turned up once. The chain is built from TRBV12-2 and TRBJ2-7. TRBV12-2 is a known pseudogene. The CDR3 contains 15 residues. CDR3 sequence reads: CASRLARISSYEQYF. For the CDR3, the DNA is TGTGCAAGTCGCTTAGCCCGGATCAGCTCCTACGAGCAGTACTTC.

The chain is built from TRBV4-3 and TRBJ2-3; 9 bases agree with TRBD2. The germline CDR1 and CDR2 sequences are LGHNA and YSLEER. With V trimmed by 3 bases and J by 1 base, 2 bases remained unmatched. The CDR3 length is 15 residues. CDR3 nucleotide sequence: TGCGCCAGCAGCCAGTGGACTAGCGGCACAGATACGCAGTATTTT. It is translated as CASSQWTSGTDTQYF.

V usage is TRBV5-1 and J usage is TRBJ2-1, with a weak D call TRBD2 (7 bases). CDR1 is SGHRS, CDR2 YFSETQ, per germline. V lost 2 bases and J 1 base, leaving 13 bases between the germline ends. The CDR3 is 16 residues long. CDR3 residues: CASSLTGRGSYNEQFF. CDR3 DNA sequence: TGCGCCAGCAGCTTAACAGGGAGGGGTTCCTACAATGAGCAGTTCTTC.

The V gene is TRBV28, the J gene TRBJ1-1; 10 bases align to TRBD1. CDR1 and CDR2 from the germline V gene are MDHEN and SYDVKM. The CDR3 contains 16 residues. Unmatched junction bases numbered 8, after V lost 7 bases and J lost 0 bases. The CDR3 sequence is CASTETGGGVNTEAFF. The CDR3 region has the DNA TGTGCCAGCACCGAGACAGGGGGCGGGGTGAACACTGAAGCTTTCTTT. Combining the CDR3 with reference TRBV28 and TRBJ1-1 gives the whole variable domain DVKVTQSSRYLVKRTGEKVFLECVQDMDHENMFWYRQDPGLGLRLIYFSYDVKMKEKGDIPEGYSVSREKKERFSLILESASTNQTSMYLCASTETGGGVNTEAFFGQGTRLTVV.

In its sample, this clone was seen once. This chain connects TRBV28 to TRBJ2-7; D call uncertain. CDR1 MDHEN and CDR2 SYDVKM come from the germline V gene. The CDR3 loop spans 14 amino acids. V was pared by 10 bases and J by 3 bases, with 19 bases between. The chain's CDR3 is CATSGQFPSYEQYF. In DNA form, the CDR3 reads TGTGCCACCTCCGGGCAGTTTCCGAGCTACGAGCAGTACTTC.

This clone was counted a single time. The chain employs TRBV2 and TRBJ1-6, with D unresolved. This CDR3 has 15 amino acids. V was shortened by 2 bases and J by 4 bases, with 9 bases between the two germline ends. Germline CDR1 and CDR2: SNHLY and FYNNEI. The CDR3: CASSEHSLYNSPLHF. CDR3 DNA sequence: TGTGCCAGCAGTGAACACAGCCTTTATAATTCACCCCTCCACTTT.

This chain joins TRBV10-3 and TRBJ2-1; D not resolved. Germline lookup yields CDR1 ENHRY and CDR2 SYGVKD. V gave up 10 bases and J gave up 2 bases, with 0 bases separating them. The CDR3 runs 9 residues. The CDR3 loop reads CATYNEQFF. The CDR3 region has the DNA TGTGCCACCTACAATGAGCAGTTCTTC.

The chain joins TRBV29-1 to TRBJ2-7; D is ambiguous. Germline assignment: CDR1 SQVTM and CDR2 ANQGSEA. The germline V and J ends were trimmed by 6 bases and 2 bases, with 14 bases remaining between them. CDR3 length: 13 residues. CDR3 sequence: CSVSLGQAYEQYF. CDR3 bases: TGCAGCGTCAGCCTTGGGCAGGCCTACGAGCAGTACTTC.

The chain recombines TRBV19 with TRBJ2-1; 10 bases are shared with TRBD2. The V gene's germline CDR1 is LNHDA and CDR2 SQIVND (reference sequence). The CDR3 runs to 14 residues. Trimming took 2 bases from V and 6 from J; bases not matched to a gene: 1. The CDR3 reads CASSILAGANEQFF. Written as DNA, the CDR3 is TGTGCCAGTAGTATACTAGCGGGAGCCAATGAGCAGTTCTTC.